These 20 T cell receptor beta chains share one sample of origin, sequenced in a study of blood T cell repertoires in COVID-19. This table comes from immunoSEQ multiplex PCR, and its TCRdb copy is limited to in-frame clones, with some not included. The sample records about 310,000 clones, roughly 85% being singletons. Specimen: PBMCs or T cells enriched from blood (not recorded which). The receptors derive from a woman in her thirties who had been exposed to COVID-19.

V gene TRBV28 combines with J gene TRBJ1-2; D is possibly TRBD1 (5 bases). The V gene's germline CDR1 is MDHEN and CDR2 SYDVKM. There are 12 residues in the CDR3. V was cut by 7 bases and J by 7 bases, with 13 bases left in between. CDR3 sequence (DNA): TGTGCCAGCACCGACGCAGGGATTGGCTACACCTTC. Protein product: CASTDAGIGYTF.

The chain links TRBV6-1 to TRBJ1-5; D is unresolved. The CDR3 contains 15 residues. V was shortened by 2 bases and J by 0 bases, with 8 bases between the two germline ends. Germline values: CDR1 MNHNS, CDR2 SASEGT. CDR3 sequence reads: CASSEPEYSNQPQHF. The CDR3, as DNA: TGTGCCAGCAGTGAACCAGAATATAGCAATCAGCCCCAGCATTTT.

The V and J genes are TRBV5-8 and TRBJ1-3, with D possibly TRBD1 on 6 matching bases. V was pared by 4 bases and J by 5 bases, with 13 bases between. The CDR3 totals 14 residues. Germline V CDR1 and CDR2: SGHTS, YDEGEE. The CDR3 nucleotides are TGTGCCAGCAGCCTTACTACAGGGCGAAACACCATATATTTT. Translation: CASSLTTGRNTIYF.

The chain links TRBV6-5 to TRBJ1-2; 9 nucleotides agree with TRBD1. Germline trimming cut 8 bases from V and 6 bases from J; bases unmatched to any gene: 10. The CDR3 is 14 residues long. Germline V gene sequence: CDR1 MNHEY, CDR2 SVGAGI. DNA for the CDR3: TGTGCCAGCTCCAAAGATCGACAGGGGGATGGCTACACCTTC. Amino acids: CASSKDRQGDGYTF.

This chain links TRBV9 with TRBJ1-2; perhaps TRBD1 as D (5 bases). Germline CDR1 reads SGDLS; CDR2 reads YYNGEE. The length of the CDR3 is 13 residues. V lost 0 bases to trimming and J lost 6 bases, with 9 bases between them. The CDR3 sequence is CASSVGTGDGYTF. The CDR3 DNA reads as TGTGCCAGCAGCGTAGGAACGGGGGATGGCTACACCTTC.

The chain combines TRBV4-3 with TRBJ2-3; D is uncertain. Trimming took off 0 bases at V and 2 bases at J, with 9 bases between the two ends. This CDR3 region has 15 residues. In germline, CDR1 is LGHNA, CDR2 YSLEER. This CDR3 reads CASSQEPSSTDTQYF. Written as DNA, the CDR3 is TGCGCCAGCAGCCAAGAGCCCAGTTCCACAGATACGCAGTATTTT.

The chain recombines TRBV2 with TRBJ2-7, with D uncertain. The length of the CDR3 is 12 residues. Trimming removed 4 bases at V and 3 bases at J, with 7 bases between. Germline CDR1 SNHLY, CDR2 FYNNEI. The CDR3 sequence is CASSVQVYEQYF. In DNA, the CDR3 is TGTGCCAGCAGTGTGCAGGTCTACGAGCAGTACTTC.

This chain joins TRBV9 and TRBJ1-1, with D maybe TRBD1 (5 bases). The CDR3 length is 14 residues. The V end lost 0 bases, the J end lost 0 bases, and 6 bases lay between the germline ends. Germline V gene lookup returns CDR1 SGDLS and CDR2 YYNGEE. The CDR3 DNA reads as TGTGCCAGCAGCGTAGAGGGGTTGAACACTGAAGCTTTCTTT. Translation: CASSVEGLNTEAFF.

This sequence joins TRBV7-9 and TRBJ1-5; D not certain. Germline V gene data show CDR1 as SEHNR and CDR2 as FQNEAQ (reference sequence). Trimming stripped 1 base from V and 9 bases from J, with 16 bases between. This CDR3 contains 15 residues. In DNA, the CDR3 is TGTGCCAGCAGCTTAGAAGGAGGGAGGCCGGGGCCCCAGCATTTT. Its translation: CASSLEGGRPGPQHF.

The gene calls are TRBV6-5 and TRBJ2-7, with 10 bases identical to TRBD1. V lost 2 bases, J lost 5 bases, and 6 bases stayed unmatched. The germline V gene encodes CDR1 MNHEY and CDR2 SVGAGI. CDR3 length equals 15 residues. The CDR3 here is CASSYKGQGIHEQYF. DNA of the CDR3: TGTGCCAGCAGTTACAAGGGACAGGGGATCCACGAGCAGTACTTC.

This clone was detected once. This chain links TRBV4-1 with TRBJ2-1, with 13 positions matching TRBD2. The CDR3 sequence is 19 residues long. The V gene end was trimmed by 0 bases and the J gene end by 10 bases; junction bases not matched to a gene: 15. CDR1 is MGHRA and CDR2 is YSYEKL in the germline V gene. Here the CDR3 reads CASSQEGLQTSGGSVEQFF. DNA of the CDR3: TGCGCCAGCAGCCAAGAGGGACTCCAGACTAGCGGGGGGTCGGTGGAGCAGTTCTTC.

The chain uses TRBV6-5 and TRBJ1-1, with 7 bases identical to TRBD1. Germline CDR1 MNHEY, CDR2 SVGAGI. The CDR3 is 14 amino acids. V lost 6 bases to trimming and J lost 0 bases; unmatched junction nucleotides: 4. The CDR3 reads CASRAGGMNTEAFF. In DNA, the CDR3 is TGTGCCAGCAGGGCAGGGGGTATGAACACTGAAGCTTTCTTT.

The rearrangement uses TRBV19 and TRBJ1-5; TRBD1 agrees at 7 bases. V trimming: 6 bases; J trimming: 1 base; junction bases outside the gene matches: 9. The CDR3 extends over 16 amino acids. The germline V gene has CDR1 LNHDA and CDR2 SQIVND (reference sequence). CDR3: CASRYGSGGSNQPQHF. For the CDR3, the DNA is TGTGCCAGTAGGTACGGGTCAGGGGGAAGCAATCAGCCCCAGCATTTT. Full variable domain (outside the CDR3, taken from reference TRBV19 and TRBJ1-5): DGGITQSPKYLFRKEGQNVTLSCEQNLNHDAMYWYRQDPGQGLRLIYYSQIVNDFQKGDIAEGYSVSREKKESFPLTVTSAQKNPTAFYLCASRYGSGGSNQPQHFGDGTRLSIL.

CDR3 in DNA: TGTGCCAGCAGTTTAACAGCGACGGGAGAGCAGTACTTC. Translation gives CASSLTATGEQYF. The genes are TRBV27 and TRBJ2-7; possible D gene TRBD2, 5 bases. Germline assignment: CDR1 MNHEY and CDR2 SMNVEV (reference sequence). This CDR3 contains 13 residues. V lost 2 bases and J lost 7, with 12 bases in between.

The chain employs TRBV18 and TRBJ1-2, with 8 positions matching TRBD1. Trimming cost V 3 bases and J 8 bases; bases outside gene matches: 11. This CDR3 spans 15 amino acids. The germline CDR1 and CDR2 sequences are KGHSH and LQKENI. The CDR3 DNA reads TGTGCCAGCTCACCGCGCGACCAGGGGGCAGTCGGCTACACCTTC. Its protein product is CASSPRDQGAVGYTF.

The chain is built from TRBV5-1 and TRBJ1-1, with D possibly TRBD1 on 6 matching bases. Trimming stripped 2 bases from V and 4 bases from J, with 18 bases between. Germline values: CDR1 SGHRS, CDR2 YFSETQ. The length of the CDR3 is 16 residues. The CDR3, as DNA: TGCGCCAGCAGCTTTACAGGGTCCGTCCGAATCACTGAAGCTTTCTTT. Protein: CASSFTGSVRITEAFF.

This clone was picked up one time. The chain carries TRBV18 and TRBJ2-7, with TRBD1 matching 8 bases. Germline assignment: CDR1 KGHSH and CDR2 LQKENI. Germline trimming cut 5 bases from V and 7 bases from J; bases unmatched to any gene: 25. The CDR3 has 19 residues. The CDR3 region has the DNA TGTGCCAGCTCATCCGGGACCCAGAGACAGGGGTCATCGACACGGGAGCAGTACTTC. This encodes CASSSGTQRQGSSTREQYF.

The chain joins TRBV19 to TRBJ2-7, with 9 bases fitting TRBD1. With V trimmed by 10 bases and J by 2 bases, 9 bases remained unmatched. This CDR3 has 14 residues. Germline CDR1 and CDR2: LNHDA and SQIVND (reference sequence). The CDR3 nucleotides are TGTGCCACCGATGGGGGACAGGGAACCTACGAGCAGTACTTC. Translated, it gives CATDGGQGTYEQYF. Full variable domain (missing parts from reference TRBV19 and TRBJ2-7): DGGITQSPKYLFRKEGQNVTLSCEQNLNHDAMYWYRQDPGQGLRLIYYSQIVNDFQKGDIAEGYSVSREKKESFPLTVTSAQKNPTAFYLCATDGGQGTYEQYFGPGTRLTVT.

This chain uses TRBV11-1 with TRBJ2-7; the match to TRBD1 covers 8 bases. Trimming cost V 4 bases and J 2 bases; bases outside gene matches: 10. Looked up from germline, CDR1 is SGHAT and CDR2 is FQDESV (reference sequence). This CDR3 region has 16 residues. CDR3 region: CASSSPADRETYEQYF. DNA for the CDR3: TGTGCCAGCAGCTCCCCCGCGGACAGGGAGACCTACGAGCAGTACTTC.

Concerning this clone: A much more abundant neighbour one base away suggests this may be a read error. The chain has TRBV23-1 and TRBJ1-5; D gene ambiguous. TRBV23-1 is classed as an ORF, of uncertain function. CDR3 length equals 12 residues. Between the trimmed V and J ends, which lost 5 bases and 4 bases, there was a span of 6 bases. The CDR3 DNA is TGCGCCAGCAGTTCCCCTAATCAGCCCCAGCATTTT. Translated, it gives CASSSPNQPQHF.